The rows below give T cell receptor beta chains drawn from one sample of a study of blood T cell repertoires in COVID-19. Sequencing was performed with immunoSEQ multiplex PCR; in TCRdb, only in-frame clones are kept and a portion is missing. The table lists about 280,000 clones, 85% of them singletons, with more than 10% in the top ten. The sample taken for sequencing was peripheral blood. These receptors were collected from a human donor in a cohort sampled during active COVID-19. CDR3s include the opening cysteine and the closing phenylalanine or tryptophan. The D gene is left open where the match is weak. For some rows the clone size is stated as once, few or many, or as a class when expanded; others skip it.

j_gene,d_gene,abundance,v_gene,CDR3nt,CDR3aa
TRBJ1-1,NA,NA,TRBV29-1,TGCAGCGTGGGCGACAGGTCGAACACTGAAGCTTTCTTT,CSVGDRSNTEAFF
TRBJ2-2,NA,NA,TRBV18,TGTGCCAGCTCACCACCCCTGGGGGCGGCCGGGGAGCTGTTTTTT,CASSPPLGAAGELFF
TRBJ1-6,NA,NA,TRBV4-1,TGCGCCAGCAGCCAAGATAGGGACTCTAATTCACCCCTCCACTTT,CASSQDRDSNSPLHF
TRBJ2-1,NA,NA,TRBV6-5,TGTGCCAGCAGTCCCCGCTTGGACGGGGACAATGAGCAGTTCTTC,CASSPRLDGDNEQFF
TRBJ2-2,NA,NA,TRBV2,TGTGCCAGCAGAGCTGACAGTCCCGGGGAGCTGTTTTTT,CASRADSPGELFF
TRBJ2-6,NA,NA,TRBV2,TGTGCCAGCAGTGAATGGAGTCGGGCCAACGTCCTGACTTTC,CASSEWSRANVLTF
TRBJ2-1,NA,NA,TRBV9,TGTGCCAGCAGCGTAGGCACCGAGGATGAGCAGTTCTTC,CASSVGTEDEQFF
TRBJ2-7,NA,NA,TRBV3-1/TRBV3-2,TGTGCCAGCAGCCAGGCAGTCCTTACCTACGAGCAGTACTTC,CASSQAVLTYEQYF
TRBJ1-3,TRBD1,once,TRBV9,TGTGCCAGCAGCGTACGGACAGGAGGAGGAAACACCATATATTTT,CASSVRTGGGNTIYF
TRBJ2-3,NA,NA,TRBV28,TGTGCCAGCAGTCTACAGATGGCGCAGTATTTT,CASSLQMAQYF
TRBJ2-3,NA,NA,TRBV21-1,TGTGCCAGCAGCATACGAGCGGGGCCTAGCACAGATACGCAGTATTTT,CASSIRAGPSTDTQYF
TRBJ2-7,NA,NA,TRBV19,TGTGCCAGTAGTCGGCCGGGGGTCTACGAGCAGTACTTC,CASSRPGVYEQYF
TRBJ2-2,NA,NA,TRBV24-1,TGTGCCACCAGTGATCCTGGCGGGGCCACCGGGGAGCTGTTTTTT,CATSDPGGATGELFF
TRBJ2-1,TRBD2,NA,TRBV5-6,TGTGCCAGCAGCTTGGCCCGACTAGCGGGCTACAATGAGCAGTTCTTC,CASSLARLAGYNEQFF
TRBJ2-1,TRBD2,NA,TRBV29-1,TGCAGCGTTAAAGCGTCTAGCGGCCACAATGAGCAGTTCTTC,CSVKASSGHNEQFF
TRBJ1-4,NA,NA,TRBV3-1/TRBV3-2,TGTGCCAGCAGCCCCAGGGCGGGGAATGAAAAACTGTTTTTT,CASSPRAGNEKLFF
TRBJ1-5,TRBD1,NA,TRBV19,TGTGCCAGTTCGGGGACAGGCAATCAGCCCCAGCATTTT,CASSGTGNQPQHF
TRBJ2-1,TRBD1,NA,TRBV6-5,TGTGCCAGCATTAAAATGACAGGGGTGATCAATGAGCAGTTCTTC,CASIKMTGVINEQFF
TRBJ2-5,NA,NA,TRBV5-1,TGCGCCAGCAGCTGGACTCCTGGTGGGCCCCAGTACTTC,CASSWTPGGPQYF
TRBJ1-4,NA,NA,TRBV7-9,TGTGCCAGCAGCTTAAGGCAAGGGGGTGTTGAAAAACTGTTTTTT,CASSLRQGGVEKLFF
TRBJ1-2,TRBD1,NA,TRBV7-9,TGTGCCAGCAGCCCCGGGACAGCGGGTCTCTATGGCTACACCTTC,CASSPGTAGLYGYTF
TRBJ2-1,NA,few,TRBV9,TGTGCCAGCAGCGCCGAGCCGGGGGTATTCAATGAGCAGTTCTTC,CASSAEPGVFNEQFF
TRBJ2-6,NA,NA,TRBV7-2,TGTGCCAGCAGCTTGAACGGAGTGGGGCTTACTGGGGCCAACGTCCTGACTTTC,CASSLNGVGLTGANVLTF
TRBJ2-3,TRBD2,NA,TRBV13,TGTGCCAGCAGCTTAGCAATGCTAGCGGGAGGGCCGGGCGCAGATACGCAGTATTTT,CASSLAMLAGGPGADTQYF
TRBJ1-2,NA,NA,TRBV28,TGTGCCAGCAGTGTTCACAGCCAGGGAGGCTACACCTTC,CASSVHSQGGYTF
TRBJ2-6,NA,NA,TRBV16,TGTGCCAGCAGCCAAAACGGAGTAACTTCTGGGGCCAACGTCCTGACTTTC,CASSQNGVTSGANVLTF
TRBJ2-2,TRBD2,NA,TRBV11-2,TGTGCCAGCAGCCCGAGACTAGCGGCCAACACCGGGGAGCTGTTTTTT,CASSPRLAANTGELFF
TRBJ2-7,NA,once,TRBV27,TGTGCCAGCAGTTTAGGTAGAGGAGAGCAGTACTTC,CASSLGRGEQYF
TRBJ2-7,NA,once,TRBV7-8,TGTGCCAGCAGCTCCGGCGGGTTTGGCGAGCAGTACTTC,CASSSGGFGEQYF
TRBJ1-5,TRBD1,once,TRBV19,TGTGCCAGTAGCGGACAGGGAAAGCCATCAAATCAGCCCCAGCATTTT,CASSGQGKPSNQPQHF
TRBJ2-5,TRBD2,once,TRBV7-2,TGTGCCAGCAGCGGCGGGGGGACTCGACAAGAGACCCAGTACTTC,CASSGGGTRQETQYF
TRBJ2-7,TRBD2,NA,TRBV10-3,TGTGCCATCAGGGCCGGGACTAGCGGATACGAGCAGTACTTC,CAIRAGTSGYEQYF
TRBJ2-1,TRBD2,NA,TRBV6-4,TGTGCCAGCAGTGGACTAGCGGGAAGTGAGCAGTTCTTC,CASSGLAGSEQFF
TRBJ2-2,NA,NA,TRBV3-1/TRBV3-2,TGTGCCAGCAGCCTAAGACAAGGTACCGGGGAGCTGTTTTTT,CASSLRQGTGELFF
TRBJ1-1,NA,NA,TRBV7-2,TGTGCCAGCAGCTTAGCCATACTCCAGGGTACTGAAGCTTTCTTT,CASSLAILQGTEAFF
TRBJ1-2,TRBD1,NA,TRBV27,TGTGCCAGCAGTCCCGCGGGACAGGGGAACTATGGCTACACCTTC,CASSPAGQGNYGYTF
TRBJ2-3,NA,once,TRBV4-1,TGCGCCAGCAGCCAAGGCGGCGTAGATACGCAGTATTTT,CASSQGGVDTQYF
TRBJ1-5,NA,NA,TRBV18,TGTGCCAGCTCACCAGACATAGGAAATCAGCCCCAGCATTTT,CASSPDIGNQPQHF
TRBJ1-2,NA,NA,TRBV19,TGTGCCAGTAGTGGGGCAGGGATGTATGGCTACACCTTC,CASSGAGMYGYTF
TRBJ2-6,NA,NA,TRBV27,TGTGCCAGCAGTTTACGCTGGCTCGGGGCCAACGTCCTGACTTTC,CASSLRWLGANVLTF
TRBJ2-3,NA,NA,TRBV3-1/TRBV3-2,TGTGCCAGCAGCCTGGGCCGTTACACAGATACGCAGTATTTT,CASSLGRYTDTQYF
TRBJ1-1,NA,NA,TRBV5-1,TGCGCCAGCAGCTTGGCCTCGTCGAACACTGAAGCTTTCTTT,CASSLASSNTEAFF
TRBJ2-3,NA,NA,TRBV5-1,TGCGCCAGCAGCTTGGTTGGCGGAGCGAGCACAGATACGCAGTATTTT,CASSLVGGASTDTQYF
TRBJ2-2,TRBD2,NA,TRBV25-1,TGTGCCGGGAGGGGCGATGTTACCGGGGAGCTGTTTTTT,CAGRGDVTGELFF
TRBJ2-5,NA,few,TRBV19,TGTGCCAGTAGTTTTGCAAAGGGGCGGGAGACCCAGTACTTC,CASSFAKGRETQYF
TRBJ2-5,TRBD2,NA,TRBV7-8,TGTGCCAGCAGACGCCGTTCGAGCACTAGCGGGAACCGAGAGACCCAGTACTTC,CASRRRSSTSGNRETQYF
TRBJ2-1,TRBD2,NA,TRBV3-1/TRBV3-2,TGTGCCAGCAGCCTCACTAGCGGGAGGGTAGATGAGCAGTTCTTC,CASSLTSGRVDEQFF
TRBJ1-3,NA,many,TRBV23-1,TGCGCCAGCAGTCAATCTATCCAGTCAGCGGGGGCTGCTGGAAACACCATATATTTT,CASSQSIQSAGAAGNTIYF
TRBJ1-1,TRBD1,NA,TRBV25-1,TGTGCCAGCAGGACCGGGACAGTGGAAGCTTTCTTT,CASRTGTVEAFF
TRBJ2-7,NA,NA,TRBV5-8,TGTGCCAGCAGCTTTTGGCAGTCCTACGAGCAGTACTTC,CASSFWQSYEQYF
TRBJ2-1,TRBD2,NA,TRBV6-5,TGTGCCAGCTTAGCGGGAATGAGGTCCTACAATGAGCAGTTCTTC,CASLAGMRSYNEQFF